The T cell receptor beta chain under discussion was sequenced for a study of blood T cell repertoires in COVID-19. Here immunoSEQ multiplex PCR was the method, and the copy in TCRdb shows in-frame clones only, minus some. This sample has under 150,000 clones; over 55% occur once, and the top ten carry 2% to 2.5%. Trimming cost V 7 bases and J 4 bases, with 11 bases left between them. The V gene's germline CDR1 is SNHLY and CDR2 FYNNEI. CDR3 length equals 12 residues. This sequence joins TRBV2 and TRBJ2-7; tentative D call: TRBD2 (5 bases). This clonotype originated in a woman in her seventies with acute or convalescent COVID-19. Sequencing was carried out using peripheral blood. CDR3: CASIEREYEQYF. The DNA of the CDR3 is TGTGCCAGCATTGAGAGGGAATACGAGCAGTACTTC. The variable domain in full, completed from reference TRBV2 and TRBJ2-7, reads EPEVTQTPSHQVTQMGQEVILRCVPISNHLYFYWYRQILGQKVEFLVSFYNNEISEKSEIFDDQFSVERPDGSNFTLKIRSTKLEDSAMYFCASIEREYEQYFGPGTRLTVT.